The clone carrying this TCR beta chain showed up just a few times. The data were obtained in a study of cytomegalovirus exposure and HLA in healthy donors. Vbeta (60) and Jbeta (13) primers were used in the PCR. The table came from immunoSEQ multiplex PCR; TCRdb's copy has only in-frame clones and leaves some out. The sample records around 180,000 clones, approximately 86% being singletons. V trimming: 6 bases; J trimming: 6 bases; junction bases outside the gene matches: 6. Germline CDR1 is MNHEY and CDR2 is SVGAGI. The CDR3 is made up of 13 amino acids. The sequenced sample was PBMCs. This TCR derives from a woman aged 18-29 years in good health and CMV-seronegative. The chain joins TRBV6-5 to TRBJ1-1; TRBD1 agrees at 8 bases. This chain's CDR3 is CASSLTGVAEAFF. The DNA of the CDR3 is TGTGCCAGCAGCCTGACAGGGGTCGCTGAAGCTTTCTTT.